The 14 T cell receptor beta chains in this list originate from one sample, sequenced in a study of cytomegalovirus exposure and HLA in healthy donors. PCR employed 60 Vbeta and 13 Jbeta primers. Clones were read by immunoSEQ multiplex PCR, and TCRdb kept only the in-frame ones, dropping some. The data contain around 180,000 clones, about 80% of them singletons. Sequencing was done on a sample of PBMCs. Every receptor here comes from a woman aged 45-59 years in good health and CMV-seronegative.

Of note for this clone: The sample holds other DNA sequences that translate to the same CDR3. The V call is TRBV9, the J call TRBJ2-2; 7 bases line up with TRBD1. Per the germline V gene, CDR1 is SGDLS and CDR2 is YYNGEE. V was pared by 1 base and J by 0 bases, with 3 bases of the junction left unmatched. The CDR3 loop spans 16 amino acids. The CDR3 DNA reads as TGTGCCAGCAGCGTACGGCAGGGGGCGAACACCGGGGAGCTGTTTTTT. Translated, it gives CASSVRQGANTGELFF.

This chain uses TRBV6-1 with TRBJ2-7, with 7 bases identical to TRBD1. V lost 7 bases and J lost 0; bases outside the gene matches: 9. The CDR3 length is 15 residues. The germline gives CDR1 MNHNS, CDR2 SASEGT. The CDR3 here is CASMRGTALSYEQYF. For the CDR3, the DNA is TGTGCCAGCATGAGGGGGACAGCCCTCTCCTACGAGCAGTACTTC.

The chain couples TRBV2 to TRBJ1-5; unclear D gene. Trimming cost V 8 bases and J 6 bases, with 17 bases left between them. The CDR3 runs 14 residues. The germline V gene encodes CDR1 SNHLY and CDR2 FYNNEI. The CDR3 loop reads CASAPVTEGQPQHF. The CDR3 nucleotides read TGTGCCAGCGCTCCGGTTACAGAGGGTCAGCCCCAGCATTTT. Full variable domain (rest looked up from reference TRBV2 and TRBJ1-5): EPEVTQTPSHQVTQMGQEVILRCVPISNHLYFYWYRQILGQKVEFLVSFYNNEISEKSEIFDDQFSVERPDGSNFTLKIRSTKLEDSAMYFCASAPVTEGQPQHFGDGTRLSIL.

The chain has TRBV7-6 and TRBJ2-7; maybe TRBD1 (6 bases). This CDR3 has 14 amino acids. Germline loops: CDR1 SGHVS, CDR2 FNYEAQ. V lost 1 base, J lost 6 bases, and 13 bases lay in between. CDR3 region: CASSLVSPGVEQYF. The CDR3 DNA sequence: TGTGCCAGCAGCTTAGTTTCCCCAGGGGTCGAGCAGTACTTC.

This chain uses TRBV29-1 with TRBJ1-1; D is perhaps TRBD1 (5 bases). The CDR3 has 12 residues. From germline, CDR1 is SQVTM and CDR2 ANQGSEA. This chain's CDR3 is CSMTAMNTEAFF. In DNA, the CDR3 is TGCAGTATGACAGCGATGAACACTGAAGCTTTCTTT.

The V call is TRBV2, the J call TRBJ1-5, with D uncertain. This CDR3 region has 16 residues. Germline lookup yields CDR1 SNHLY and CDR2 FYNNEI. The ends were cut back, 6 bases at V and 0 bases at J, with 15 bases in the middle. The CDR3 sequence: CASSRFSTVSNQPQHF. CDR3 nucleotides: TGTGCCAGCAGCCGTTTTTCTACAGTTAGCAATCAGCCCCAGCATTTT.

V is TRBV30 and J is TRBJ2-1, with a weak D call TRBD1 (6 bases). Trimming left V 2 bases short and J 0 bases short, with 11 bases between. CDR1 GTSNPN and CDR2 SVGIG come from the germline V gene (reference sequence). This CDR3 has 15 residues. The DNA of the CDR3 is TGTGCCTGGAGTTCCGACAGGAGCTCCTACAATGAGCAGTTCTTC. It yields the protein CAWSSDRSSYNEQFF.

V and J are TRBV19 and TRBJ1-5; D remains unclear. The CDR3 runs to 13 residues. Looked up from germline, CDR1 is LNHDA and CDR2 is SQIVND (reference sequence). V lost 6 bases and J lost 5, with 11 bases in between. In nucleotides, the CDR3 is TGTGCCAGTAGAGTACAACGGGATCAGCCCCAGCATTTT. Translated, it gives CASRVQRDQPQHF.

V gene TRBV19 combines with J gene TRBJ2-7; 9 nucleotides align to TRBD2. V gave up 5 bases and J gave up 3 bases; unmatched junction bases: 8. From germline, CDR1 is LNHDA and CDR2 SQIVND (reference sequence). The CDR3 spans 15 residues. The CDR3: CASSASGGPRYEQYF. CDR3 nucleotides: TGTGCCAGTAGTGCGAGCGGGGGGCCTCGCTACGAGCAGTACTTC.

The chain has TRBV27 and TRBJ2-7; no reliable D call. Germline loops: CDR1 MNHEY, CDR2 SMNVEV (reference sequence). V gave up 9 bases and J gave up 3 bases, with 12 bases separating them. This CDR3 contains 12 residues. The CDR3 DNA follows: TGTGCCAGTGGAGACCTTCTCTACGAGCAGTACTTC. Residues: CASGDLLYEQYF.

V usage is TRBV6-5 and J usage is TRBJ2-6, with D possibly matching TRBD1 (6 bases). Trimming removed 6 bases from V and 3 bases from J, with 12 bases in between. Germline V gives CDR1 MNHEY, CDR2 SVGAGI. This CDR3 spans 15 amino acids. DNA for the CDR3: TGTGCCAGCAGGTGGGGGCGAGGTGGGGCCAACGTCCTGACTTTC. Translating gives CASRWGRGGANVLTF.

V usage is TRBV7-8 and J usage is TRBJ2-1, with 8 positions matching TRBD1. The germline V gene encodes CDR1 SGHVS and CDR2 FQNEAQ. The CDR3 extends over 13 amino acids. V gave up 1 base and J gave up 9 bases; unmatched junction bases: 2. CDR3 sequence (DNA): TGTGCCAGCAGCTTAGTGGACAGGGTTGAGCAGTTCTTC. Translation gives CASSLVDRVEQFF.

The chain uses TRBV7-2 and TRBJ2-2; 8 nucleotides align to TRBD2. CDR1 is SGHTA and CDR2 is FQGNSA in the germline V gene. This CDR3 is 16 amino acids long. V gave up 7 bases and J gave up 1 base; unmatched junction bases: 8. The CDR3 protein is CASMGAGGVNTGELFF. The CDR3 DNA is TGTGCCAGCATGGGGGCGGGGGGCGTGAACACCGGGGAGCTGTTTTTT.

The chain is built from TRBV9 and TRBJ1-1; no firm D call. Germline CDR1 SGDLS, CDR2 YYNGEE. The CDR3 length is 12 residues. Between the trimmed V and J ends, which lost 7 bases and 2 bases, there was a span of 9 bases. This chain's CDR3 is CASGRQNTEAFF. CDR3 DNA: TGTGCCAGCGGGCGACAAAACACTGAAGCTTTCTTT.